This T cell receptor (beta chain) is from a study of shared clonotypes between healthy human individuals. Naive CD8 isolation took CD45RO-negative cells positively selected for CCR7 and excluded terminally differentiated effector memory CD45RA+ cells. Across several immunoSEQ plates, the genomic DNA of each subset was split evenly. Per sorted-subset replicate PCR, input was about 180 ng DNA, representing about 29,000 T cell genomes. Some clones are missing from TCRdb's copy, which holds only in-frame ones; the method was immunoSEQ multiplex PCR. The sample carries about 580,000 clones, roughly 98% recorded once. V lost 3 bases, J lost 0 bases, and 9 bases lay in between. The CDR3 is made up of 15 amino acids. The V gene's germline CDR1 is MNHEY and CDR2 SVGAGI. This clone was detected only once. Its specificity is unknown. The same CDR3 also results from other DNA sequences found in this sample. Study-level points and caveats: Sequencing depth was expected to affect clonotype sharing among donors. Naive CD4 clonotypes were shared across a few donors at 4.5% to 6.5%.

The sample was naive CD8+ T cells sorted from blood. The receptor's source is a man aged 30 to 45 in good health. The chain uses TRBV6-5 and TRBJ1-3; unclear D gene. The CDR3 DNA is TGTGCCAGCAGTTATAACAGCCTCTCTGGAAACACCATATATTTT. Encoded protein: CASSYNSLSGNTIYF.